Presented here are 23 T cell receptor beta chains from one specimen sequenced in a study of blood T cells in healthy people across ages. Alongside a J-beta primer mix, a sample-barcoded 5' primer served in a second PCR lasting roughly 7 to 11 cycles. TCRdb itself ran the 5' RACE reads through MiXCR, one entry per CDR3 protein. Seen here are some 1.7 million distinct CDR3 sequences, 28% observed once, and the top ten hold about 7.7%. Sequencing was performed on blood. The receptor source for this set is a woman younger than 45 in good health.

This clonotype has at least ten counts. This sequence joins TRBV10-3 and TRBJ2-3; D may correspond to TRBD1 or TRBD2 (5 bases each). This CDR3 spans 15 amino acids. Germline V gene data show CDR1 as ENHRY and CDR2 as SYGVKD. V was clipped by 4 bases and J by 6 bases, with 17 bases between them. The chain's CDR3 is CAISGTGDPWDTQYF. The CDR3 DNA follows: TGTGCCATCAGTGGAACCGGGGACCCTTGGGATACGCAGTATTTT.

This clonotype has only a few counts. The chain combines TRBV7-9 with TRBJ2-1; D ambiguous. The CDR3 length is 12 residues. Germline assignment: CDR1 SEHNR and CDR2 FQNEAQ (reference sequence). V shed 2 bases and J shed 14 bases, with 13 bases lying between them. The CDR3 loop reads CASSLPSRSKFF. CDR3 coding DNA: TGTGCCAGCAGCTTACCTTCTCGGAGCAAGTTCTTC.

This clonotype was seen just once. The V call is TRBV28, the J call TRBJ2-1; perhaps TRBD2 as D (6 bases). The assigned J gene may be wrong: the sequence end matches TRBJ2-7 better. This CDR3 is built from 16 residues. Germline CDR1 is MDHEN and CDR2 is SYDVKM. The DNA of the CDR3 is TGTGCCAGCAGAGCCGGGAGACCGGGTCCGATCTCCGAGCAGTACTTC. It yields the protein CASRAGRPGPISEQYF.

This clonotype came up a few times. The chain recombines TRBV25-1 with TRBJ2-1; 7 nucleotides align to TRBD2. The CDR3 extends over 15 amino acids. Germline V gene lookup returns CDR1 MGHDK and CDR2 SYGVNS. The J segment lost 3 bases and the V segment lost 4 bases, leaving 6 bases of the junction unmatched. The CDR3 sequence: CASSGPGGNYNEQFF. Here the CDR3 DNA reads TGTGCCAGCAGTGGCCCCGGGGGGAACTACAATGAGCAGTTCTTC.

As for this clonotype: A much larger clone lies a single base off, so this may be a read error. This chain connects TRBV5-1 to TRBJ2-6; TRBD1 matches at 8 bases. From germline, CDR1 is SGHRS and CDR2 YFSETQ. This CDR3 has 17 amino acids. CDR3 nucleotides: TGCGCCAGCAGCTTGGGACAGGGGTTCTCTGGGGCCAACTTCCTGACTTTC. This codes for CASSLGQGFSGANFLTF.

A word on this clonotype: A single base separates this from a much larger clone, so it may be a read error. The J gene is TRBJ2-7, the V gene TRBV10-3; the D gene is possibly TRBD1 (6 bases). Germline V gives CDR1 ENHRY, CDR2 SYGVKD. V lost 6 bases to trimming and J lost 2 bases, with 14 bases between them. The CDR3 spans 14 residues. The CDR3 DNA is TGTGCCATCAGGGAAAGGACAGATGCCTACGAGCAGTACTTC. Translating it yields CAIRERTDAYEQYF.

There are a few counts of this clonotype. At one boundary the junction diverges from the germline segment, which might be a read error. J is TRBJ1-1 and V is TRBV7-3; D is unresolved. This CDR3 contains 13 residues. Germline CDR1 and CDR2: SGHTA and FQGTGA. Written as DNA, the CDR3 is TGTGCCAGCGGCTTCGACTCAAACACTGAAGCTTTCTTT. Translation: CASGFDSNTEAFF.

This clonotype showed up just a few times. The chain has TRBV6-6 and TRBJ2-7; TRBD1 matches 7 bases. J gave up 12 bases and V 6 bases, and 8 bases lay outside the gene matches. There are 11 residues in the CDR3. Germline V gene sequence: CDR1 MNHNY, CDR2 SVGAGI (reference sequence). In DNA form, the CDR3 reads TGTGCCAGCAGGGGACAGATTCGACCGTACTTC. Translating gives CASRGQIRPYF.

This clonotype occurred many times. The V call is TRBV29-1, the J call TRBJ2-4; D might be TRBD2 (6 bases). V gave up 5 bases and J gave up 4 bases, with 15 bases separating them. The CDR3 runs 14 residues. CDR1 and CDR2 from the germline V gene are SQVTM and ANQGSEA. The CDR3 sequence is CSVRPGLPKNIQYF. CDR3 sequence (DNA): TGCAGCGTTCGACCGGGACTGCCGAAAAACATTCAGTACTTC.

This clonotype was counted a few times. The chain joins TRBV7-2 to TRBJ2-1; 9 nucleotides match TRBD1. From germline, CDR1 is SGHTA and CDR2 FQGNSA. The CDR3 has 15 residues. V shed 5 bases, J shed 5 bases, and the junction held 7 bases outside the gene matches. CDR3 sequence (DNA): TGTGCCAGCAGCCACAACAGGGGGCGTGACAATGAGCAGTTCTTC. This translates into CASSHNRGRDNEQFF.

In this sample, this clonotype turned up a few times. The genes are TRBV20-1 and TRBJ2-7, with D possibly being TRBD2 (6 bases). CDR3 length: 15 amino acids. The V gene's germline CDR1 is DFQATT and CDR2 SNEGSKA (reference sequence). V was cut by 1 base and J by 0 bases, with 13 bases left in between. CDR3 in DNA: TGCAGTGCTAGAGGGACTACCGGGAGCTCCTACGAGCAGTACTTC. Translation gives CSARGTTGSSYEQYF.

The table lists this clonotype with a few counts. At one end the junction does not follow the germline gene, possibly because of a read error. The chain recombines TRBV6-5 with TRBJ1-1; possible D gene TRBD1, 6 bases. Germline V gene data show CDR1 as MNHEY and CDR2 as SVGAGI. The CDR3 is 14 amino acids. The CDR3 reads CSSSTPAGAHEAFF. CDR3 DNA sequence: TGTTCCAGCAGCACTCCAGCGGGGGCCCATGAAGCTTTCTTT.

This clonotype occurred a few times. The gene calls are TRBV20-1 and TRBJ1-2; D uncertain. V gave up 0 bases and J gave up 7 bases, with 6 bases separating them. From germline, CDR1 is DFQATT and CDR2 SNEGSKA (reference sequence). CDR3 length: 11 residues. The DNA for the CDR3 is TGCAGTGCTAGAGATGACGTTGGCTACACCTTC. Its protein product is CSARDDVGYTF.

Worth noting for this clonotype: This sequence may be a read error, since a much larger clone differs from it by one base. The gene calls are TRBV24-1 and TRBJ2-4; D is uncertain. The V and J ends lost 4 bases and 13 bases respectively, with 19 bases between them. The CDR3 contains 14 residues. The germline V gene has CDR1 KGHDR and CDR2 SFDVKD. CDR3 sequence reads: CATSDSGSYNEQYF. The DNA for the CDR3 is TGTGCCACCAGTGACTCTGGATCCTACAATGAGCAGTACTTC.

About this clonotype itself: An end of the junction differs from the germline gene, which may be a read error. The chain carries TRBV20-1 and TRBJ1-5; D is unclear. CDR3 length: 13 amino acids. CDR1 is DFQATT, CDR2 SNEGSKA, per germline (reference sequence). The DNA for the CDR3 is TGCAGTACTAGAGCGGGTGTCGATCAGCCCCAGCATTTT. Its protein is CSTRAGVDQPQHF.

A few counts support this clonotype. A junction boundary mismatches the germline segment, possibly from a read error. The chain joins TRBV9 to TRBJ2-4; 7 positions match TRBD1. The DNA matches TRBJ2-7 better at its end, which makes the J call doubtful. From germline, CDR1 is SGDLS and CDR2 YYNGEE. This CDR3 is 15 amino acids long. CDR3 sequence (DNA): TGTACCAGCAGCGCTAGGGACAGTTCCTCCTACGAGCAGTACTTC. Translated, it gives CTSSARDSSSYEQYF.

This clonotype was found a few times. This chain links TRBV10-2 with TRBJ1-1; the D gene is possibly TRBD1 (5 bases). This CDR3 is built from 14 residues. Trimming removed 2 bases at V and 1 base at J, with 8 bases between. Germline lookup yields CDR1 WSHSY and CDR2 SAAADI. This chain's CDR3 is CASSEGAANTEAFF. The DNA for the CDR3 is TGCGCCAGCAGTGAGGGGGCGGCGAACACTGAAGCTTTCTTT.

This clonotype was counted many times. The V gene is TRBV5-1, the J gene TRBJ2-7, with D tentatively TRBD1 or TRBD2 (5 bases each). V lost 1 base and J lost 4, with 12 bases in between. Germline V gene sequence: CDR1 SGHRS, CDR2 YFSETQ. The CDR3 contains 14 residues. CDR3 protein: CASSLSGTVYEQYF. CDR3 sequence (DNA): TGCGCCAGCAGCTTGTCTGGGACGGTATACGAGCAGTACTTC.

This clonotype was observed a handful of times. The V gene is TRBV19, the J gene TRBJ2-5; D gene uncertain. The ends were cut back, 4 bases at V and 4 bases at J, with 16 bases in the middle. The CDR3 covers 15 residues. The V gene's germline CDR1 is LNHDA and CDR2 SQIVND (reference sequence). Here the CDR3 DNA reads TGTGCCAGTAGTACCACTTCAACCCAGGCAGAGACCCAGTACTTC. This sequence encodes CASSTTSTQAETQYF.

The chain combines TRBV10-2 with TRBJ2-5, with 12 nucleotides matching TRBD2. J gave up 4 bases and V 4 bases, and 7 bases lay outside the gene matches. CDR1 and CDR2 from the germline V gene are WSHSY and SAAADI. This CDR3 comprises 16 residues. The CDR3 spells CASSGGLAGWGETQYF. The DNA of the CDR3 is TGCGCCAGCAGTGGAGGACTAGCGGGGTGGGGAGAGACCCAGTACTTC.

The chain recombines TRBV15 with TRBJ2-7; TRBD2 agrees at 9 bases. Losses at the gene ends were 5 bases for V and 6 bases for J; bases not matched to a gene: 2. The germline CDR1 and CDR2 sequences are LNHNV and YYDKDF (reference sequence). The CDR3 covers 12 residues. The CDR3 bases are TGTGCCACCAGCGATAGCGGGAGCGAGCAGTACTTC. Encoded protein: CATSDSGSEQYF.

This clonotype was seen at least ten times. V is TRBV7-9 and J is TRBJ2-7; 7 positions agree with TRBD2. Germline CDR1 and CDR2: SEHNR and FQNEAQ (reference sequence). V shed 5 bases, J shed 0 bases, and the junction held 1 base outside the gene matches. This CDR3 spans 13 amino acids. This CDR3 is CASSGTTSYEQYF. The CDR3 nucleotides are TGTGCCAGCAGCGGGACTACCTCCTACGAGCAGTACTTC.

This clonotype was seen a handful of times. The chain links TRBV7-2 to TRBJ2-7, with a weak D call TRBD2 (5 bases). Germline-derived CDR1 and CDR2 are SGHTA and FQGNSA. V lost 3 bases and J 2 bases, leaving 14 bases between the germline ends. The CDR3 covers 15 residues. CDR3 DNA: TGTGCCAGCAGCTTTCAAGATGGGAGAACCTACGAGCAGTACTTC. It specifies CASSFQDGRTYEQYF.